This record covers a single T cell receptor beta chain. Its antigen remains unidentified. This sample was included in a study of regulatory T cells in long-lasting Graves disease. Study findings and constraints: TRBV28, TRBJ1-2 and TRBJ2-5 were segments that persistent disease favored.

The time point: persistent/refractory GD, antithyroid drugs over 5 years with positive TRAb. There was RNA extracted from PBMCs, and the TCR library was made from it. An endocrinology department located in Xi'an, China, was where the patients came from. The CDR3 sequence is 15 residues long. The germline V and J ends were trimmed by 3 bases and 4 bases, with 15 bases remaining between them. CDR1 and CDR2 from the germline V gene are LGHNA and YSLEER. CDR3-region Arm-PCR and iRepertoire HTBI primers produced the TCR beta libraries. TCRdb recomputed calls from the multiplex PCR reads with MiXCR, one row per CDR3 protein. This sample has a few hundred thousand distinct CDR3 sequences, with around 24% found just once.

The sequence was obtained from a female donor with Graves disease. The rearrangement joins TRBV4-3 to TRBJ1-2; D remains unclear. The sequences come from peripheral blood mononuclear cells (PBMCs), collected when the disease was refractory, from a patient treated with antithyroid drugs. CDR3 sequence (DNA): TGCGCCAGCAGCCACGACACCCCAGCCCCCTATGGCTACACCTTC. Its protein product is CASSHDTPAPYGYTF.